This T cell receptor beta chain stems from a study of a mutant IDH1 vaccine in newly diagnosed glioma. CDR1 and CDR2 from the germline V gene are MDHEN and SYDVKM. V was trimmed by 4 bases and J by 2 bases, leaving 10 bases between them. The CDR3 sequence is 14 residues long. Time point reported: week 35, safety follow-up. One vaccine dose held 300 ug of mutant IDH1 20-mer peptide and came with topical imiquimod. In this sample, this clone turned up a few times. The target antigen is unknown. Using immunoSEQ multiplex PCR, the repertoire was profiled, and TCRdb retains in-frame clones only, with some absent. Here the sample spans tens of thousands of clones, more than 70% being singletons.

The input for sequencing was PBMCs, taken from a glioma patient whose treatment included an IDH1 peptide vaccine. The rearrangement links TRBV28 to TRBJ2-3; possible D gene TRBD2, 6 bases. This TCR was recovered from a woman in her forties with glioma. Written as DNA, the CDR3 is TGTGCCAGCAGTTCGGGGAGGTTCACAGATACGCAGTATTTT. Encoded protein: CASSSGRFTDTQYF.